The 20 T cell receptor beta chains below all came from one sample that was sequenced in a study of OX40 agonist ivuxolimab in advanced cancers. Repertoires were generated with immunoSEQ multiplex PCR, while TCRdb's copy carries only in-frame clones and drops some. This table has about 62,000 clones, approximately 90% appearing once. The source was CD4+ or CD8+ T cells sorted from blood, collected in a trial of the OX40 agonist ivuxolimab. All receptors derive from an adult with an advanced solid tumor such as melanoma, head and neck, liver or kidney cancer.

This chain uses TRBV5-1 with TRBJ2-1; possibly TRBD2 for D (5 bases). Trimming stripped 5 bases from V and 7 bases from J, with 16 bases between. This CDR3 spans 14 amino acids. CDR1 is SGHRS, CDR2 YFSETQ, per germline. The DNA of the CDR3 is TGCGCCAGCAGTCCTGGACTTGTAGGGAATGAGCAGTTCTTC. Its protein product is CASSPGLVGNEQFF.

This chain connects TRBV4-3 to TRBJ2-1; D is perhaps TRBD2 (6 bases). Trimming took 0 bases from V and 7 from J, leaving 10 bases between them. There are 14 residues in the CDR3. The V gene's germline CDR1 is LGHNA and CDR2 YSLEER. The CDR3 coding sequence is TGCGCCAGCAGCCAAGACACGGAGGGAAATGAGCAGTTCTTC. Translated: CASSQDTEGNEQFF.

Comments on this clone: One end of the junction fails to match germline, which may point to a read error. This sequence joins TRBV27 and TRBJ1-1, with D maybe TRBD1 (6 bases). Per the germline V gene, CDR1 is MNHEY and CDR2 is SMNVEV (reference sequence). This CDR3 is built from 15 residues. The CDR3 DNA reads as TGTGCCAGCAGTTCCACCATGGGGGGCGCGACTGTAGCTTTCTTT. This translates into CASSSTMGGATVAFF.

The chain is built from TRBV21-1 and TRBJ2-7; TRBD2 is taken as the D call from the table, unchecked against the DNA. TRBV21-1 is a pseudogene. The CDR3 sequence is 16 residues long. CDR3: CASSKVVADTIYEQYF. For the CDR3, the DNA is TGTGCCAGCAGCAAAGTTGTGGCAGATACTATCTACGAGCAGTACTTC.

The genes are TRBV13 and TRBJ2-2; no firm D call. Germline assignment: CDR1 PRHDT and CDR2 FYEKMQ (reference sequence). Trimming left V 4 bases short and J 3 bases short, with 6 bases between. This CDR3 contains 13 residues. The CDR3 spells CASSSEDTGELFF. The CDR3 region has the DNA TGTGCCAGCAGCTCCGAGGACACCGGGGAGCTGTTTTTT.

This chain joins TRBV28 and TRBJ1-6; the D is unclear. The V gene's germline CDR1 is MDHEN and CDR2 SYDVKM. CDR3 length equals 14 residues. V lost 5 bases and J 6 bases, leaving 11 bases between the germline ends. CDR3 amino acids: CASSPDTINSPLHF. The CDR3 nucleotides read TGTGCCAGCAGTCCCGACACGATTAATTCACCCCTCCACTTT.

The V gene is TRBV5-5, the J gene TRBJ2-7; D unclear. This CDR3 comprises 12 residues. V lost 0 bases and J lost 3, with 4 bases in between. Germline-derived CDR1 and CDR2 are SGHKS and YYEKEE (reference sequence). DNA for the CDR3: TGTGCCAGCAGCTTGGTACTCTACGAGCAGTACTTC. Protein: CASSLVLYEQYF.

The chain links TRBV29-1 to TRBJ2-2; D gene unclear. Germline V CDR1 and CDR2: SQVTM, ANQGSEA. The CDR3 is 15 amino acids. Trimming stripped 3 bases from V and 0 bases from J, with 11 bases between. The CDR3 region is CSVENGRSNTGELFF. CDR3 DNA sequence: TGCAGCGTTGAGAATGGACGGTCGAACACCGGGGAGCTGTTTTTT.

V gene TRBV7-9 combines with J gene TRBJ2-7, with D possibly matching TRBD2 (6 bases). The CDR3 runs to 14 residues. V gave up 4 bases and J gave up 2 bases, with 12 bases separating them. Germline CDR1 and CDR2: SEHNR and FQNEAQ (reference sequence). The CDR3 protein is CASSSRDWTYEQYF. The CDR3, as DNA: TGTGCCAGCAGCTCCCGGGACTGGACCTACGAGCAGTACTTC. Supplemented by reference TRBV7-9 and TRBJ2-7, the full variable domain reads DTGVSQNPRHKITKRGQNVTFRCDPISEHNRLYWYRQTLGQGPEFLTYFQNEAQLEKSRLLSDRFSAERPKGSFSTLEIQRTEQGDSAMYLCASSSRDWTYEQYFGPGTRLTVT.

The rearrangement uses TRBV7-9 and TRBJ2-5; D gene unclear. The CDR3 extends over 13 amino acids. Germline CDR1 SEHNR, CDR2 FQNEAQ (reference sequence). V gave up 5 bases and J gave up 3 bases, with 10 bases separating them. The CDR3 loop is CASSLSREETQYF. CDR3 nucleotide sequence: TGTGCCAGCAGCCTTTCTAGGGAAGAGACCCAGTACTTC.

The CDR3 DNA follows: TGTGCCAGCAGCTTAGAAGGGGGCAATGAGGAGGGCTACACCTTC. It codes for CASSLEGGNEEGYTF. This chain joins TRBV13 and TRBJ1-2; the match to TRBD1 covers 7 bases. The length of the CDR3 is 15 residues. The V gene's germline CDR1 is PRHDT and CDR2 FYEKMQ (reference sequence). After removal of 1 base from V and 8 bases from J, the junction contained 10 bases not matched to a gene.

This rearrangement joins TRBV6-1 to TRBJ2-1; possible D gene TRBD2, 5 bases. There are 15 residues in the CDR3. The germline V gene encodes CDR1 MNHNS and CDR2 SASEGT. V lost 3 bases and J 7 bases, leaving 16 bases between the germline ends. This CDR3 reads CASSDSMDSINEQFF. The CDR3 region has the DNA TGTGCCAGCAGTGACTCAATGGACTCTATTAATGAGCAGTTCTTC.

This CDR3 reads CASSGLTGSAEKLFF. CDR3 sequence (DNA): TGTGCCAGCAGCGGACTGACAGGGTCCGCTGAAAAACTGTTTTTT. This chain links TRBV2 with TRBJ1-4; 7 bases line up with TRBD1. This CDR3 has 15 amino acids. Germline V gene data show CDR1 as SNHLY and CDR2 as FYNNEI. The J segment lost 7 bases and the V segment lost 6 bases, leaving 11 bases of the junction unmatched.

This clone was counted only a few times. In DNA, the CDR3 is TGTGCCAGCAGCCCACGTCCTGGGACGGGACAACCCTCCTACGAGCAGTACTTC. Translating it yields CASSPRPGTGQPSYEQYF. V gene TRBV5-5 combines with J gene TRBJ2-7, with D maybe TRBD1 (6 bases). The CDR3 has 18 residues. The ends were cut back, 4 bases at V and 0 bases at J, with 23 bases in the middle. Germline loops: CDR1 SGHKS, CDR2 YYEKEE (reference sequence).

The chain links TRBV28 to TRBJ2-1; 10 bases fit TRBD1. The ends lost 0 bases at V and 7 bases at J; junction bases unmatched: 3. Germline V lookup: CDR1 MDHEN, CDR2 SYDVKM. The CDR3 has 15 residues. The CDR3 sequence: CASSLWTGGGNEQFF. CDR3 nucleotide sequence: TGTGCCAGCAGTTTATGGACAGGGGGCGGGAATGAGCAGTTCTTC. The entire variable domain, with the rest obtained from reference TRBV28 and TRBJ2-1, is as follows: DVKVTQSSRYLVKRTGEKVFLECVQDMDHENMFWYRQDPGLGLRLIYFSYDVKMKEKGDIPEGYSVSREKKERFSLILESASTNQTSMYLCASSLWTGGGNEQFFGPGTRLTVL.

The CDR3, as DNA: TGCGCCAGCAGCCACCGGGGGTCCTACGAGCAGTACTTC. It translates to CASSHRGSYEQYF. This chain connects TRBV4-1 to TRBJ2-7; tentatively, D is TRBD2 (6 bases). Germline assignment: CDR1 MGHRA and CDR2 YSYEKL. Trimming stripped 3 bases from V and 1 base from J, with 7 bases between. The CDR3 covers 13 residues.

V and J are TRBV6-5 and TRBJ1-2; perhaps TRBD1 as D (6 bases). Germline lookup yields CDR1 MNHEY and CDR2 SVGAGI. The CDR3 runs 13 residues. Trimming shortened V by 2 bases and J by 7 bases, and 11 bases separated the two germline ends. This chain's CDR3 is CASSYPDSSGYTF. The CDR3 DNA is TGTGCCAGCAGTTACCCGGACAGTTCTGGCTACACCTTC.

This rearrangement joins TRBV6-1 to TRBJ2-2, with TRBD2 matching 7 bases. Germline-derived CDR1 and CDR2 are MNHNS and SASEGT. V was pared by 3 bases and J by 7 bases, with 8 bases of the junction left unmatched. The CDR3 has 15 amino acids. CDR3 sequence (DNA): TGTGCCAGCAGTGACGGCGGGAGAGGAAGCGGGGAGCTGTTTTTT. Its translation: CASSDGGRGSGELFF.

The genes are TRBV19 and TRBJ2-1; D not resolved. The germline gives CDR1 LNHDA, CDR2 SQIVND (reference sequence). The CDR3 has 14 residues. V lost 1 base to trimming and J lost 4 bases, with 8 bases between them. CDR3: CASSIGPGYNEQFF. CDR3 DNA sequence: TGTGCCAGTAGTATAGGACCCGGTTACAATGAGCAGTTCTTC. The full variable domain, rest sourced from reference TRBV19 and TRBJ2-1, is DGGITQSPKYLFRKEGQNVTLSCEQNLNHDAMYWYRQDPGQGLRLIYYSQIVNDFQKGDIAEGYSVSREKKESFPLTVTSAQKNPTAFYLCASSIGPGYNEQFFGPGTRLTVL.

The chain is built from TRBV7-9 and TRBJ2-1; 7 bases map to TRBD2. The CDR3 is 16 amino acids. CDR1 and CDR2 (germline): SEHNR, FQNEAQ (reference sequence). The junction had 12 bases not matched to a gene; V was cut back by 6 bases and J by 4 bases. The CDR3 reads CASRPNPGGGYNEQFF. Written as DNA, the CDR3 is TGTGCCAGCAGACCCAACCCAGGCGGGGGTTACAATGAGCAGTTCTTC.